The present entry profiles one TCR beta chain with its context. Its antigen is unidentified. This sample is drawn from a study of blood T cells in healthy people across ages. Next came a second PCR, run for about 7 to 12 cycles, which used a sample-barcoded 5' primer along with a J-beta primer mix. One entry per CDR3 protein, called by TCRdb with MiXCR from the 5' RACE reads. Of 1.4 million to 1.5 million distinct CDR3 sequences listed, 40% to 50% are singletons. This CDR3 spans 17 amino acids. The junction had 13 bases not matched to a gene; V was cut back by 2 bases and J by 4 bases. Germline CDR1 SNHLY, CDR2 FYNNEI. General study findings and limits: A roughly linear fall in TCR beta diversity per million T cells was seen with increasing age. Higher diversity and more naive CD4+ cells were features of long-lived donors, compared to aged donors.

The receptor was derived from a woman under 30 in good health. Sample: blood. V is TRBV2 and J is TRBJ2-7, with 8 bases lining up with TRBD1. The CDR3 DNA reads TGTGCCAGCAGTGAATCGACAGGGGTAGTAAGAATTTACGAGCAGTACTTC. This sequence encodes CASSESTGVVRIYEQYF.